The 3 T cell receptor beta chains presented below share a single source sample, sequenced in a study of shared clonotypes between healthy human individuals. Assay: immunoSEQ multiplex PCR; the TCRdb copy retains only in-frame clones and omits some. The data show 500,000 to 650,000 clones, about 80% seen once. Source material: PBMCs. The receptors were sampled from a middle-aged woman in good health. Some clones in this sample may be carry-over from other donors' samples.

This chain uses TRBV6-6 with TRBJ2-1; D ambiguous. Trimming pared 0 bases from V and 7 bases from J, leaving 10 bases between. CDR3 size: 14 residues. Germline V lookup: CDR1 MNHNY, CDR2 SVGAGI (reference sequence). The CDR3 DNA reads as TGTGCCAGCAGTTACTCTAACTTACGAAATGAGCAGTTCTTC. Amino acids: CASSYSNLRNEQFF.

This clone has more than one count but fewer than ten. The chain is built from TRBV27 and TRBJ2-7; D might be TRBD1 (6 bases). The CDR3 loop spans 15 amino acids. CDR1 and CDR2 from the germline V gene are MNHEY and SMNVEV (reference sequence). The ends were cut back, 3 bases at V and 3 bases at J, with 15 bases in the middle. The CDR3 DNA sequence: TGTGCCAGCAGTTTGGGGGCTAGCCCTCACTACGAGCAGTACTTC. Translation: CASSLGASPHYEQYF.

This chain joins TRBV27 and TRBJ2-1, with 10 nucleotides matching TRBD2. Germline V lookup: CDR1 MNHEY, CDR2 SMNVEV (reference sequence). This CDR3 region has 17 residues. Unmatched junction bases numbered 9, after V lost 0 bases and J lost 7 bases. CDR3 amino acids: CASSLSAGLAGVNEQFF. CDR3 sequence (DNA): TGTGCCAGCAGTTTATCGGCAGGCCTAGCGGGAGTTAATGAGCAGTTCTTC.